These 15 T cell receptor beta chains were sequenced from one sample in a study of Ad26.COV2.S vaccination and SARS-CoV-2 variants. Assay: immunoSEQ multiplex PCR; the TCRdb copy retains only in-frame clones and omits some. The data show 350,000 to 450,000 clones, with about nine tenths seen just once and 3.4% held by the top ten. This sample's treatment: 15 to 20 received Ad26.COV2.S at low or high dose, single or two shots; several received placebo; per-sample allocation not given. All samples were drawn on day 63, counting from the first vaccine or placebo injection. The sample in question was peripheral blood, obtained in a trial of Ad26.COV2.S vaccine versus placebo. These receptors originate from a person between 18 and 65 years old who received the Ad26.COV2.S COVID-19 vaccine or a placebo.

The chain carries TRBV5-8 and TRBJ1-5; the D gene is possibly TRBD1 (5 bases). V shed 6 bases and J shed 0 bases, with 25 bases lying between them. CDR1 is SGHTS, CDR2 YDEGEE, per germline. The CDR3 spans 19 residues. The CDR3 protein is CASTPRGRWRGDSNQPQHF. DNA for the CDR3: TGTGCCAGCACCCCCCGGGGGAGATGGCGAGGGGATAGCAATCAGCCCCAGCATTTT.

The chain links TRBV5-4 to TRBJ1-1; D unresolved. Germline CDR1 and CDR2: SGHNT and YYREEE (reference sequence). There are 14 residues in the CDR3. The ends were cut back, 2 bases at V and 1 base at J, with 9 bases in the middle. CDR3 nucleotides: TGTGCCAGCAGCTTTTCCACGGCGAACACTGAAGCTTTCTTT. This codes for CASSFSTANTEAFF.

The chain carries TRBV4-1 and TRBJ2-3; unclear D gene. CDR1 MGHRA and CDR2 YSYEKL come from the germline V gene. V was pared by 0 bases and J by 6 bases, with 13 bases between. This CDR3 has 15 residues. The CDR3, as DNA: TGCGCCAGCAGCCAAGATCGAACACCCGGGGATACGCAGTATTTT. It translates to CASSQDRTPGDTQYF.

The rearrangement uses TRBV7-9 and TRBJ2-7; D not certain. Trimming removed 5 bases from V and 2 bases from J, with 16 bases in between. There are 15 residues in the CDR3. CDR1 and CDR2 (germline): SEHNR, FQNEAQ (reference sequence). Written as DNA, the CDR3 is TGTGCCAGCAGCCCGAGTGGGTCCCATCCCTACGAGCAGTACTTC. Translation: CASSPSGSHPYEQYF.

V and J are TRBV6-5 and TRBJ2-5, with 8 bases lining up with TRBD2. V lost 4 bases and J lost 5; bases outside the gene matches: 6. This CDR3 spans 14 amino acids. The V gene's germline CDR1 is MNHEY and CDR2 SVGAGI. CDR3 amino acids: CASSSPGGAETQYF. For the CDR3, the DNA is TGTGCCAGCAGTTCCCCGGGAGGGGCGGAGACCCAGTACTTC.

This chain uses TRBV5-6 with TRBJ2-1; 9 bases agree with TRBD1. The CDR3 contains 15 residues. Trimming cost V 1 base and J 3 bases; bases outside gene matches: 2. CDR1 and CDR2 (germline): SGHDT, YYEEEE. CDR3: CASSLTGQGYNEQFF. The DNA for the CDR3 is TGTGCCAGCAGCTTGACGGGACAGGGCTACAATGAGCAGTTCTTC.

This clone was seen more than once but under ten times. The CDR3 is CASSLAGQGGSLTNSPLHF. CDR3 nucleotide sequence: TGCGCCAGCAGCCTGGCGGGACAGGGAGGATCTCTAACCAATTCACCCCTCCACTTT. The gene calls are TRBV5-1 and TRBJ1-6; 9 nucleotides line up with TRBD1. Germline lookup yields CDR1 SGHRS and CDR2 YFSETQ. V shed 4 bases, J shed 7 bases, and the junction held 18 bases outside the gene matches. CDR3 size: 19 residues.

The chain links TRBV21-1 to TRBJ2-1; the table's D call TRBD2 went unverified against the DNA. TRBV21-1 is termed a pseudogene. CDR3 size: 17 residues. The CDR3 nucleotides are TGTGCCAGCAGCATGGTGGCTAGGCCTAGCTCCTACAATGAGCAGTTCTTC. Residues: CASSMVARPSSYNEQFF.

This chain connects TRBV9 to TRBJ2-3; a possible D gene is TRBD2 (6 bases). Germline CDR1 and CDR2: SGDLS and YYNGEE. There are 15 residues in the CDR3. V was clipped by 4 bases and J by 3 bases, with 15 bases between them. This chain's CDR3 is CASSSGLTLTDTQYF. The CDR3, as DNA: TGTGCCAGCAGCTCGGGACTGACACTTACAGATACGCAGTATTTT.

The chain uses TRBV10-3 and TRBJ2-7; 8 nucleotides line up with TRBD1. From germline, CDR1 is ENHRY and CDR2 SYGVKD. The V segment lost 6 bases and the J segment 4 bases; nucleotides outside the gene matches: 8. CDR3 length: 14 residues. In DNA, the CDR3 is TGTGCCATCAGCTCAACAGGGGGTGGATACGAGCAGTACTTC. Protein product: CAISSTGGGYEQYF.

This rearrangement joins TRBV13 to TRBJ1-1; 10 positions agree with TRBD1. The V and J ends lost 2 bases and 3 bases, in that order; junction bases with no gene match: 6. This CDR3 is 16 amino acids long. Germline CDR1 is PRHDT and CDR2 is FYEKMQ (reference sequence). The CDR3 DNA sequence: TGTGCCAGCAGCTTATCAAGCGGGACAGGGGACACTGAAGCTTTCTTT. Translating it yields CASSLSSGTGDTEAFF.

This chain uses TRBV6-5 with TRBJ1-5; perhaps TRBD1 as D (5 bases). This CDR3 contains 15 residues. Trimming pared 5 bases from V and 4 bases from J, leaving 15 bases between. CDR1 MNHEY and CDR2 SVGAGI come from the germline V gene. CDR3: CASSLGTARNQPQHF. The CDR3 DNA is TGTGCCAGCAGTCTCGGGACGGCGCGGAATCAGCCCCAGCATTTT.

This chain links TRBV19 with TRBJ1-6; D gene uncertain. The CDR3 covers 12 residues. Germline V gene data show CDR1 as LNHDA and CDR2 as SQIVND (reference sequence). V was cut by 5 bases and J by 12 bases, with 11 bases left in between. CDR3 region: CASSSTPGPLHF. The CDR3 DNA is TGTGCCAGTAGTTCGACCCCGGGACCCCTCCACTTT.

The chain recombines TRBV4-3 with TRBJ1-1; the D is unclear. V was shortened by 0 bases and J by 4 bases, with 18 bases between the two germline ends. Germline CDR1 and CDR2: LGHNA and YSLEER. The CDR3 has 17 residues. The CDR3 region has the DNA TGCGCCAGCAGCCAAGATAGTAGTTGGAGATGGGGCACTGAAGCTTTCTTT. It codes for CASSQDSSWRWGTEAFF.

The rearrangement joins TRBV28 to TRBJ2-5; D gene ambiguous. The germline CDR1 and CDR2 sequences are MDHEN and SYDVKM. CDR3 length equals 12 residues. V lost 3 bases to trimming and J lost 4 bases, with 6 bases between them. In DNA, the CDR3 is TGTGCCAGCAGTTTTGGGCTAGAGACCCAGTACTTC. Translation: CASSFGLETQYF.